A single sample is the source of the 19 T cell receptor beta chains below, sequenced in a study of monozygotic twins with inflammatory bowel disease (dated by TCRdb to between 2017 and 2020). Library preparation used 5' RACE. The listed sequencing device is Illumina HiSeq 2500. The reads, reprocessed by TCRdb, yield one row per CDR3 protein sequence and no DNA. The table of this sample itemizes about 160,000 distinct CDR3 sequences. 6.5% to 9% of the sample comes from the top ten. Sequencing was done on a sample of blood. The receptors come from a human donor with ulcerative colitis or Crohn's disease, or a healthy co-twin of an affected twin (not recorded which).

The gene calls are TRBV28 and TRBJ2-2; absent DNA, TCRdb's TRBD2 call cannot be checked. This CDR3 is built from 15 residues. Looked up from germline, CDR1 is MDHEN and CDR2 is SYDVKM. CDR3 sequence: CASSLKVGGNGELFF. Full variable domain (missing parts from reference TRBV28 and TRBJ2-2): DVKVTQSSRYLVKRTGEKVFLECVQDMDHENMFWYRQDPGLGLRLIYFSYDVKMKEKGDIPEGYSVSREKKERFSLILESASTNQTSMYLCASSLKVGGNGELFFGEGSRLTVL.

The V call is TRBV2, the J call TRBJ2-4; TCRdb names TRBD1, which stays unverified in the absence of DNA. The germline gives CDR1 SNHLY, CDR2 FYNNEI. The CDR3 has 18 residues. This chain's CDR3 is CASRADRGNSLAKNIQYF.

V is TRBV5-6 and J is TRBJ1-2; the TRBD1 assignment by TCRdb is unverifiable without DNA. The CDR3 contains 14 residues. CDR1 is SGHDT and CDR2 is YYEEEE in the germline V gene. The CDR3 reads CASSLTGDGYGYTF.

The V gene is TRBV29-1, the J gene TRBJ1-1. Per the germline V gene, CDR1 is SQVTM and CDR2 is ANQGSEA. This CDR3 has 13 residues. CDR3 amino acids: CSVGDRGGPEAFF.

The chain employs TRBV2 and TRBJ2-2; TCRdb gives TRBD1 as the D gene, but with no DNA this cannot be confirmed. This CDR3 has 14 residues. Germline V gene data show CDR1 as SNHLY and CDR2 as FYNNEI. CDR3 residues: CANRQGANTGELFF.

The V gene is TRBV10-3, the J gene TRBJ2-2; TCRdb calls TRBD1, which cannot be checked without DNA. The CDR3 spans 15 residues. The germline V gene encodes CDR1 ENHRY and CDR2 SYGVKD. CDR3 in amino acids: CAIRPFDRDTGELFF.

The chain combines TRBV19 with TRBJ1-5. CDR1 LNHDA and CDR2 SQIVND come from the germline V gene (reference sequence). The CDR3 sequence is 12 residues long. The CDR3 sequence: CASSTYNQPQHF. Full variable domain (rest looked up from reference TRBV19 and TRBJ1-5): DGGITQSPKYLFRKEGQNVTLSCEQNLNHDAMYWYRQDPGQGLRLIYYSQIVNDFQKGDIAEGYSVSREKKESFPLTVTSAQKNPTAFYLCASSTYNQPQHFGDGTRLSIL.

The chain links TRBV15 to TRBJ2-2; checking the TCRdb D call of TRBD1 is not possible without DNA. Germline loops: CDR1 LNHNV, CDR2 YYDKDF (reference sequence). The CDR3 runs to 15 residues. The CDR3 spells CATSTNYGSGGELFF. Full variable domain (remainder filled in from reference TRBV15 and TRBJ2-2): DAMVIQNPRYQVTQFGKPVTLSCSQTLNHNVMYWYQQKSSQAPKLLFHYYDKDFNNEADTPDNFQSRRPNTSFCFLDIRSPGLGDTAMYLCATSTNYGSGGELFFGEGSRLTVL.

The chain is built from TRBV10-3 and TRBJ1-5; lacking DNA, the TRBD1 call made by TCRdb goes unchecked. CDR1 and CDR2 (germline): ENHRY, SYGVKD. The CDR3 runs to 15 residues. The CDR3: CAISESRANGGPQHF.

V usage is TRBV20-1 and J usage is TRBJ1-6; the TRBD1 assignment by TCRdb is unverifiable without DNA. Germline-derived CDR1 and CDR2 are DFQATT and SNEGSKA (reference sequence). The CDR3 is made up of 13 amino acids. CDR3 sequence reads: CSASTGQAYTLHF.

The J gene is TRBJ2-3, the V gene TRBV20-1; without DNA, the TCRdb call of TRBD2 cannot be checked. Germline-derived CDR1 and CDR2 are DFQATT and SNEGSKA (reference sequence). There are 16 residues in the CDR3. This chain's CDR3 is CSAEGGLAGGRDTQYF.

This chain uses TRBV4-1 with TRBJ1-1. The germline V gene has CDR1 MGHRA and CDR2 YSYEKL. This CDR3 comprises 14 residues. CDR3 amino acids: CASSQEGIVGEAFF.

The chain uses TRBV20-1 and TRBJ2-7; the D gene TCRdb calls, TRBD1, cannot be checked with no DNA. Germline V gene lookup returns CDR1 DFQATT and CDR2 SNEGSKA (reference sequence). This CDR3 comprises 16 residues. The CDR3 reads CSARRHGQGPSYEQYF.

This chain connects TRBV27 to TRBJ2-3; TCRdb proposes TRBD1, but this gene call is untestable without DNA. Germline CDR1 reads MNHEY; CDR2 reads SMNVEV (reference sequence). The CDR3 has 13 amino acids. This CDR3 reads CASSTGGGDTQYF.

V and J are TRBV5-1 and TRBJ2-1. The CDR3 extends over 16 amino acids. Germline V gives CDR1 SGHRS, CDR2 YFSETQ. CDR3 in amino acids: CASSLGGLSGYNEQFF.

This chain links TRBV29-1 with TRBJ2-1. The CDR3 is 11 residues long. Germline V gives CDR1 SQVTM, CDR2 ANQGSEA. The CDR3: CSVRGYNEQFF.

This chain links TRBV7-6 with TRBJ2-2. CDR1 is SGHVS and CDR2 is FNYEAQ in the germline V gene. The CDR3 runs to 14 residues. The CDR3 region is CASSGTVVSGELFF.

This chain joins TRBV20-1 and TRBJ2-1; as DNA is missing, the TRBD1 call by TCRdb cannot be tested. CDR3 size: 18 residues. Germline assignment: CDR1 DFQATT and CDR2 SNEGSKA (reference sequence). CDR3: CSARSPGRGEGSYNEQFF.

The chain recombines TRBV21-1 with TRBJ1-4. TRBV21-1 is marked as a pseudogene. CDR3 length equals 13 residues. CDR3: CARPPASNEKLFF.